This T cell receptor (beta chain) originates from a study of cytomegalovirus exposure and HLA in healthy donors. Clones were read by immunoSEQ multiplex PCR, and TCRdb kept only the in-frame ones, dropping some. The sample lists 220,000 or so clones, around 80% seen once, with roughly 13% in the top ten. By frequency in the sample, this clone is medium-sized. Trimming left V 5 bases short and J 4 bases short, with 11 bases between. CDR3 length: 13 amino acids. The V gene's germline CDR1 is LNHNV and CDR2 YYDKDF (reference sequence). The chain carries TRBV15 and TRBJ2-5, with D possibly being TRBD1 or TRBD2 (5 bases each). Sequencing was performed on PBMCs. This TCR came from a woman in her 30s in good health and CMV-seropositive. The CDR3 is CATSVHGGETQYF. The CDR3 DNA is TGTGCCACCAGCGTACATGGGGGAGAGACCCAGTACTTC.